The clone carrying this T cell receptor beta chain was recorded many times. Trimming shortened V by 5 bases and J by 6 bases, and 22 bases separated the two germline ends. The CDR3 has 16 residues. Germline V CDR1 and CDR2: MNHEY, SVGEGT. Reverse transcription used 450 to 550 ng RNA and constant-region primers for alpha and beta. Alpha and beta chain libraries were made separately by chain-specific third strand synthesis with multiplexing indices. MiXCR, applied by TCRdb to the 5' RACE reads, yields one record per CDR3 protein. The table includes 7,000 to 8,500 distinct CDR3 sequences, roughly 6.1% detected once. The data derive from a study of HIV-infected patients and healthy controls. No cell fractionation was done, so the repertoire covers all unsorted peripheral blood T cells.

The V gene is TRBV6-2 or TRBV6-3, the J gene TRBJ1-2, with a possible D match to TRBD1 (5 bases). The starting material was blood, obtained before antiretroviral therapy. The TCR sequence derives from an adult with HIV infection. CDR3 DNA sequence: TGTGCCAGCAGTCGAGACGGGACCGGGACGTCTCATGGCTACACCTTC. Encoded protein: CASSRDGTGTSHGYTF.